This entry describes one TCR beta chain. What it binds is not known. Trimming shortened V by 0 bases and J by 6 bases, and 20 bases separated the two germline ends. This CDR3 is built from 18 residues. Germline V gene sequence: CDR1 SGHVS, CDR2 FQNEAQ. TCRdb independently ran MiXCR on the reads; one entry per CDR3 protein. The table has 340,000 or so distinct CDR3 sequences, around a quarter seen once. The entry originates in a study of T cell repertoires in cytomegalovirus infection. Study overall: Matching HLA type, along with CMV infection, was indicated by public TCR beta signatures.

Whole-study findings and limits: CMV-specific TCR beta clonotypes restricted by HLA-C dominated the ex vivo response. Carriage of CMV together with the relevant HLA was identifiable through cumulative public TCR beta family frequency.

Sequenced here: cultured PBMCs, sampled from culture after CMV antigen stimulation. The source of this sequence is a human donor in good health (CMV status not recorded). Some clones in this sample may be carry-over from other donors' samples. The V and J genes are TRBV7-8 and TRBJ2-2, with a weak D call TRBD2 (6 bases). The CDR3 coding sequence is TGTGCCAGCAGCTTAGCCGTCAGGGTGGGAGGAGGGGCCGGGGAGCTGTTTTTT. Its translation: CASSLAVRVGGGAGELFF.